This T cell receptor beta chain was profiled in a study of blood T cell repertoires in COVID-19. Study information: The United States, Italy and Spain were the sources of the acute and convalescent COVID-19 samples. Nucleic acid was either cDNA or gDNA, and it came from T cells, B-cell-depleted T cells, or PBMCs.

V dropped 3 bases and J dropped 8 bases, with 13 bases sitting between them. The CDR3 consists of 13 residues. The germline V gene encodes CDR1 KGHSH and CDR2 LQKENI. Original processing notes: Estimated nucleated cell counts came from reference gene primer amplification. Produced via immunoSEQ multiplex PCR; TCRdb's table is partial and in-frame only. That table is the source of V, J and clone size, and D and trimming were worked out from the DNA. The sample lists under 300,000 clones, about 90% seen once, with about 0.8% in the top ten. Sequencing was carried out using peripheral blood. The clonotype originates from a man aged 25 to 40 with COVID-19, enrolled during active disease. This rearrangement joins TRBV18 to TRBJ1-2; perhaps TRBD1 as D (6 bases). The CDR3 is CASSPSGGEGYTF. The CDR3 DNA is TGTGCCAGCTCACCGTCGGGGGGCGAAGGCTACACCTTC.